Presented here are 31 T cell receptor beta chains from one specimen sequenced in a study of blood T cell repertoires in COVID-19. The data were produced by immunoSEQ multiplex PCR, yet TCRdb's version contains in-frame clones alone and is incomplete. The sample contains approximately 220,000 clones, 83% of which appear only once. The sample comprised PBMCs or T cells enriched from blood (not recorded which). Every receptor here comes from a woman between 45 and 60 years old who had been exposed to COVID-19.

This clone occurred a few times. The V call is TRBV3-1 (or the pseudogene TRBV3-2), the J call TRBJ2-2; 9 nucleotides align to TRBD2. Germline loops: CDR1 LGHDT, CDR2 YNNKEL (reference sequence). There are 16 residues in the CDR3. V shed 6 bases and J 4 bases; nucleotides not matched to a gene: 9. The CDR3 DNA sequence: TGTGCCAGCAGTACCTCTCGCGGGGGGGCCACCGGGGAGCTGTTTTTT. Translation gives CASSTSRGGATGELFF.

This rearrangement joins TRBV19 to TRBJ2-5, with D unresolved. The CDR3 length is 13 residues. Germline values: CDR1 LNHDA, CDR2 SQIVND (reference sequence). V was trimmed by 2 bases and J by 5 bases, leaving 9 bases between them. CDR3 sequence: CASSISLRETQYF. CDR3 DNA: TGTGCCAGTAGTATAAGTTTGAGGGAGACCCAGTACTTC.

This clone was observed once. The rearrangement links TRBV7-2 to TRBJ2-1; possibly TRBD1 for D (5 bases). The germline V and J ends were trimmed by 0 bases and 4 bases, with 10 bases remaining between them. Looked up from germline, CDR1 is SGHTA and CDR2 is FQGNSA. The CDR3 contains 15 residues. The CDR3 protein is CASSLAGRRYNEQFF. The CDR3 region has the DNA TGTGCCAGCAGCTTAGCGGGGCGGCGGTACAATGAGCAGTTCTTC.

This clone was seen once. V and J are TRBV7-9 and TRBJ2-1; perhaps TRBD1 as D (5 bases). Trimming left V 1 base short and J 11 bases short, with 18 bases between. Germline loops: CDR1 SEHNR, CDR2 FQNEAQ (reference sequence). This CDR3 contains 15 residues. The CDR3 DNA reads TGTGCCAGCAGCTTAGGACAGTCTATCGACGGAAAGCAGTTCTTC. Protein: CASSLGQSIDGKQFF.

The chain joins TRBV9 to TRBJ2-3; D possibly corresponds to TRBD1 (5 bases). Deletions cut 1 base from V and 2 bases from J, with 8 bases between. Germline V CDR1 and CDR2: SGDLS, YYNGEE. The CDR3 totals 14 residues. The CDR3, as DNA: TGTGCCAGCAGCGTACGACAGCTCACAGATACGCAGTATTTT. It encodes CASSVRQLTDTQYF.

The chain's CDR3 is CASSLAPVAGWRLTYGYTF. CDR3 coding DNA: TGTGCCAGCAGCTTAGCACCGGTGGCAGGGTGGCGGCTAACCTATGGCTACACCTTC. This chain uses TRBV7-8 with TRBJ1-2, with D possibly matching TRBD1 (5 bases). This CDR3 region has 19 residues. Trimming removed 0 bases from V and 4 bases from J, with 24 bases in between. Germline V gene lookup returns CDR1 SGHVS and CDR2 FQNEAQ.

The table lists this clone with a few counts. J is TRBJ2-7 and V is TRBV9, with 10 bases aligning to TRBD1. Per the germline V gene, CDR1 is SGDLS and CDR2 is YYNGEE. This CDR3 has 13 residues. Trimming cost V 2 bases and J 5 bases; bases outside gene matches: 1. CDR3: CASSVGTGDEQYF. The DNA for the CDR3 is TGTGCCAGCAGCGTCGGGACAGGGGACGAGCAGTACTTC.

This clone was observed at least ten times. This chain links TRBV15 with TRBJ1-2; TRBD1 matches at 8 bases. J was trimmed by 5 bases and V by 2 bases; bases with no gene match: 7. Per the germline V gene, CDR1 is LNHNV and CDR2 is YYDKDF (reference sequence). The CDR3 runs 15 residues. The CDR3 region is CATSRQGALLYGYTF. CDR3 nucleotides: TGTGCCACCAGCAGACAGGGGGCCCTACTATATGGCTACACCTTC.

J is TRBJ1-4 and V is TRBV5-1; possibly TRBD1 for D (6 bases). V lost 5 bases and J 1 base, leaving 6 bases between the germline ends. This CDR3 is 13 amino acids long. Per the germline V gene, CDR1 is SGHRS and CDR2 is YFSETQ. CDR3 sequence (DNA): TGCGCCAGCAGGACAGGAACTAATGAAAAACTGTTTTTT. It codes for CASRTGTNEKLFF.

This clone turned up a few times. V and J are TRBV18 and TRBJ1-2; 7 bases fit TRBD1. This CDR3 region has 14 residues. Germline V gene sequence: CDR1 KGHSH, CDR2 LQKENI. J was trimmed by 1 base and V by 8 bases; bases with no gene match: 7. The DNA of the CDR3 is TGTGCCAGCACGCGGGACAGAAATAACTATGGCTACACCTTC. Amino acids: CASTRDRNNYGYTF.

The rearrangement uses TRBV5-1 and TRBJ2-7; the D gene is possibly TRBD1 (5 bases). Germline V gene lookup returns CDR1 SGHRS and CDR2 YFSETQ. V was clipped by 1 base and J by 3 bases, with 11 bases between them. The CDR3 is 14 amino acids. CDR3 in DNA: TGCGCCAGCAGCTTGCGGCAGGGCAGCTACGAGCAGTACTTC. Residues: CASSLRQGSYEQYF.

This clone is a singleton in its sample. This rearrangement joins TRBV6-2 or TRBV6-3 to TRBJ2-1, with TRBD1 identical over 7 bases. Losses at the gene ends were 4 bases for V and 10 bases for J; bases not matched to a gene: 7. The length of the CDR3 is 13 residues. CDR1 and CDR2 from the germline V gene are MNHEY and SVGEGT. In DNA, the CDR3 is TGTGCCAGCAGTTTTACAGGGGTAGGGGAGCAGTTCTTC. This codes for CASSFTGVGEQFF.

The genes are TRBV6-5 and TRBJ1-6, with D maybe TRBD1 (6 bases). This CDR3 contains 13 residues. Trimming cost V 6 bases and J 8 bases, with 11 bases left between them. The germline CDR1 and CDR2 sequences are MNHEY and SVGAGI. CDR3 amino acids: CASSTGNYSPLHF. In nucleotides, the CDR3 is TGTGCCAGCAGCACAGGGAATTATTCACCCCTCCACTTT.

This clone came up many times. The CDR3 DNA follows: TGCGCCAGCAGCTTGGCGACGGGCCATGGGAGCGAGCAGTACTTC. It codes for CASSLATGHGSEQYF. The chain carries TRBV5-1 and TRBJ2-7; D perhaps matches TRBD2 (5 bases). From germline, CDR1 is SGHRS and CDR2 YFSETQ. This CDR3 contains 15 residues. V was shortened by 0 bases and J by 6 bases, with 16 bases between the two germline ends.

This clone was seen only once. J is TRBJ1-3 and V is TRBV18, with a tentative D call TRBD1 (5 bases). The ends were cut back, 3 bases at V and 0 bases at J, with 9 bases in the middle. Germline V gene sequence: CDR1 KGHSH, CDR2 LQKENI. The length of the CDR3 is 15 residues. The chain's CDR3 is CASSPSRVSGNTIYF. In DNA form, the CDR3 reads TGTGCCAGCTCACCCTCCAGGGTCTCTGGAAACACCATATATTTT. Full variable domain (rest looked up from reference TRBV18 and TRBJ1-3): NAGVMQNPRHLVRRRGQEARLRCSPMKGHSHVYWYRQLPEEGLKFMVYLQKENIIDESGMPKERFSAEFPKEGPSILRIQQVVRGDSAAYFCASSPSRVSGNTIYFGEGSWLTVV.

About this clone: The germline gene is not matched at one end of the junction; a read error may be the cause. The chain combines TRBV5-5 with TRBJ2-7, with 9 nucleotides matching TRBD1. Germline V gene sequence: CDR1 SGHKS, CDR2 YYEKEE (reference sequence). The CDR3 runs 14 residues. Here the CDR3 reads CASSGGQGSHEQYF. In nucleotides, the CDR3 is TGTGCCAGCAGCGGGGGACAGGGCTCCCACGAGCAGTACTTC. The variable domain in full, with the rest retrieved from reference TRBV5-5 and TRBJ2-7, is DAGVTQSPTHLIKTRGQQVTLRCSPISGHKSVSWYQQVLGQGPQFIFQYYEKEERGRGNFPDRFSARQFPNYSSELNVNALLLGDSALYLCASSGGQGSHEQYFGPGTRLTVT.

The CDR3: CASSLGAGGGTEAFF. The CDR3 DNA is TGTGCCAGCAGCTTAGGGGCAGGAGGTGGAACTGAAGCTTTCTTT. The chain joins TRBV7-2 to TRBJ1-1; no clear D. This CDR3 is built from 15 residues. CDR1 and CDR2 (germline): SGHTA, FQGNSA. With 1 base removed from V and 5 bases from J, the gap between germline ends came to 14 bases.

The genes are TRBV12-3 or TRBV12-4 and TRBJ1-1, with 10 positions matching TRBD1. Unmatched junction bases numbered 3, after V lost 6 bases and J lost 11 bases. There are 11 residues in the CDR3. CDR3 loop: CASRTGGGAFF. The CDR3 nucleotides read TGTGCCAGCAGGACAGGGGGCGGCGCTTTCTTT.

The chain carries TRBV30 and TRBJ2-1; 7 bases line up with TRBD1. The CDR3 is made up of 12 amino acids. Germline assignment: CDR1 GTSNPN and CDR2 SVGIG (reference sequence). J gave up 12 bases and V 5 bases, and 10 bases lay outside the gene matches. CDR3 nucleotide sequence: TGTGCCTGGGGGGAAGATTGGACAGGGCAGTTCTTC. Translating gives CAWGEDWTGQFF. The whole variable domain, remainder taken from reference TRBV30 and TRBJ2-1, is SQTIHQWPATLVQPVGSPLSLECTVEGTSNPNLYWYRQAAGRGLQLLFYSVGIGQISSEVPQNLSASRPQDRQFILSSKKLLLSDSGFYLCAWGEDWTGQFFGPGTRLTVL.

This clone was seen more than once but under ten times. The chain combines TRBV4-1 with TRBJ1-6; no firm D call. The germline V gene has CDR1 MGHRA and CDR2 YSYEKL. The CDR3 covers 15 residues. The V gene lost 1 base and the J gene lost 10 bases, with 14 bases spanning the gap. The CDR3: CASSQADARESPLHF. DNA for the CDR3: TGCGCCAGCAGCCAAGCGGACGCCCGGGAGTCACCCCTCCACTTT.

The DNA of the CDR3 is TGCGCCAGCAGTGACCGTACACTAGGTTTTCGGGGCACTGAAGCTTTCTTT. Protein product: CASSDRTLGFRGTEAFF. This chain connects TRBV10-1 to TRBJ1-1; D gene unclear. The V end was cut by 3 bases, the J end by 4 bases, with 21 bases between. The germline CDR1 and CDR2 sequences are WNHNN and SYGVQD (reference sequence). This CDR3 is 17 amino acids long.

V gene TRBV6-4 combines with J gene TRBJ2-3; no reliable D call. The germline CDR1 and CDR2 sequences are MRHNA and SNTAGT. Trimming cost V 5 bases and J 5 bases, with 11 bases left between them. This CDR3 is built from 13 residues. The CDR3 region is CASSFDSGDTQYF. The CDR3 bases are TGTGCCAGCAGTTTCGACTCGGGAGATACGCAGTATTTT.

A few counts support this clone. V is TRBV5-4 and J is TRBJ2-7; a weak D match, TRBD1 (5 bases). Trimming removed 0 bases from V and 5 bases from J, with 18 bases in between. CDR1 and CDR2 (germline): SGHNT, YYREEE (reference sequence). The CDR3 consists of 16 residues. Here the CDR3 reads CASSLAGRQGIDEQYF. The CDR3 DNA follows: TGTGCCAGCAGCTTGGCGGGCAGGCAGGGAATCGACGAGCAGTACTTC.

The J gene is TRBJ2-5, the V gene TRBV4-2, with TRBD2 matching over 14 bases. Per the germline V gene, CDR1 is LGHNA and CDR2 is YNFKEQ. The trim removed 0 bases at V and 5 bases at J, leaving 2 bases unmatched. The CDR3 loop spans 16 amino acids. Here the CDR3 reads CASSQERTSGGETQYF. The CDR3, as DNA: TGTGCCAGCAGCCAAGAAAGGACTAGCGGGGGGGAGACCCAGTACTTC.

A single count supports this clone. This chain connects TRBV29-1 to TRBJ1-1; a possible D gene is TRBD1 (5 bases). Germline-derived CDR1 and CDR2 are SQVTM and ANQGSEA. V lost 7 bases and J 3 bases, leaving 18 bases between the germline ends. The CDR3 is 14 amino acids. As DNA, the CDR3 is TGCAGCGGGAGGAGGGGAACTATGGACACTGAAGCTTTCTTT. This gives the protein CSGRRGTMDTEAFF.

In the case of this clone: Other nucleotide sequences in the sample specify the same CDR3. This rearrangement joins TRBV12-3 or TRBV12-4 to TRBJ1-3; D gene unclear. Trimming took off 4 bases at V and 2 bases at J, with 6 bases between the two ends. This CDR3 is 13 amino acids long. For the CDR3, the DNA is TGTGCCAGCAGTTCAGGCCCTGGAAACACCATATATTTT. Protein product: CASSSGPGNTIYF.

This clone occurred once. The chain is built from TRBV7-2 and TRBJ2-1; 10 nucleotides align to TRBD2. Germline CDR1 is SGHTA and CDR2 is FQGNSA. The CDR3 runs 15 residues. The V segment lost 5 bases and the J segment 4 bases; nucleotides outside the gene matches: 5. The chain's CDR3 is CASSLSGGAYNEQFF. The CDR3 DNA reads TGTGCCAGCAGCCTAAGCGGGGGGGCTTACAATGAGCAGTTCTTC.

This clone has a handful of counts. This chain uses TRBV2 with TRBJ2-1; D gene uncertain. Deletions cut 8 bases from V and 9 bases from J, with 17 bases between. CDR1 SNHLY and CDR2 FYNNEI come from the germline V gene. The CDR3 extends over 13 amino acids. CDR3 nucleotide sequence: TGTGCCAGCTCGCTTATCTTAGATGTTGAGCAGTTCTTC. It yields the protein CASSLILDVEQFF.

The genes are TRBV6-4 and TRBJ2-2; D possibly corresponds to TRBD1 (5 bases). The CDR3 loop spans 14 amino acids. Per the germline V gene, CDR1 is MRHNA and CDR2 is SNTAGT. Trimming stripped 2 bases from V and 5 bases from J, with 9 bases between. The CDR3 DNA reads as TGTGCCAGCAGTGACGAAGGGGCGACCGGGGAGCTGTTTTTT. Its translation is CASSDEGATGELFF.

V is TRBV15 and J is TRBJ1-6, with D perhaps TRBD1 (6 bases). Trimming shortened V by 3 bases and J by 7 bases, and 22 bases separated the two germline ends. Per the germline V gene, CDR1 is LNHNV and CDR2 is YYDKDF (reference sequence). This CDR3 comprises 18 residues. CDR3 DNA: TGTGCCACCAGCAGGGATCCCTCGAGGGGGGGCAGGAATTCACCCCTCCACTTT. This sequence encodes CATSRDPSRGGRNSPLHF.

J is TRBJ2-1 and V is TRBV12-3 or TRBV12-4; TRBD1 matches 7 bases. The ends lost 6 bases at V and 6 bases at J; junction bases unmatched: 5. The CDR3 totals 13 residues. The CDR3 DNA reads as TGTGCCAGCAGCCTGGGACAGCCCAATGAGCAGTTCTTC. Its translation is CASSLGQPNEQFF.